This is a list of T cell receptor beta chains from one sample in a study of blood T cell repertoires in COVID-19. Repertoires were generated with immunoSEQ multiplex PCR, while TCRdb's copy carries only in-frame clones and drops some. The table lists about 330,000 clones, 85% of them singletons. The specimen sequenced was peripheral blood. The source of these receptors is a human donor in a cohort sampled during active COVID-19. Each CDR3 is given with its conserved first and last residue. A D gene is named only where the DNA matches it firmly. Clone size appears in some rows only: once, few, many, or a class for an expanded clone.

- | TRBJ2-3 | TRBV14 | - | TGTGCCAGCAGCCAGGGGACACCGGGGCCGTATACGCAGTATTTT | CASSQGTPGPYTQYF
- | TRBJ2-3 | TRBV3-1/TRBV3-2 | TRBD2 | TGTGCCAGCAGCCAACGGACTAGCGGGGGGGCAGATACGCAGTATTTT | CASSQRTSGGADTQYF
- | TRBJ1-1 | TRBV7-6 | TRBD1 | TGTGCCAGCAGCCCATGGACAGGGAAGAACACTGAAGCTTTCTTT | CASSPWTGKNTEAFF
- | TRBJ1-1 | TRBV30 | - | TGTGCCTGGAGTCGATCAGAGAACACTGAAGCTTTCTTT | CAWSRSENTEAFF
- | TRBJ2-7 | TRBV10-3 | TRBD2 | TGTGCCATCAGTGAAGCGGGGTCTGGCGAGCAGTACTTC | CAISEAGSGEQYF
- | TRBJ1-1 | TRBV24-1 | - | TGTGCCACCAGTGACCTAGGGGACACTGAAGCTTTCTTT | CATSDLGDTEAFF
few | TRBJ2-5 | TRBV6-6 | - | TGTGCCAGCAGGCCCGGGACACCCGAAGAGACCCAGTACTTC | CASRPGTPEETQYF
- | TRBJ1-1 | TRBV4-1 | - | TGCGCCAGCAGCCAGGAGACAGCCTACACTGAAGCTTTCTTT | CASSQETAYTEAFF
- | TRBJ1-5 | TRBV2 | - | TGTGCCAGCAGTGGAGAAGGACTTCAGCCCCAGCATTTT | CASSGEGLQPQHF
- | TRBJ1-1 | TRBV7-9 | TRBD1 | TGTGCCAGCAAAGAGAAAGGGGGCATGAACACTGAAGCTTTCTTT | CASKEKGGMNTEAFF
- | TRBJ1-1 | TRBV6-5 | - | TGTGCCAGCAGTTACCCGTCCTGGGAGCTGAACACTGAAGCTTTCTTT | CASSYPSWELNTEAFF
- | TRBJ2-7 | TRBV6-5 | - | TGTGCCAGCAAAGGGGAATGGGGCCACGAGCAGTACTTC | CASKGEWGHEQYF
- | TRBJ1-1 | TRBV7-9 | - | TGTGCCAGCAGCTTTGTAGGGGCCGAAGCTTTCTTT | CASSFVGAEAFF
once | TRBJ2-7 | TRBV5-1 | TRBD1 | TGCGCCAGCAGCTTACTCGGGACAGGGGACTCCTACGAGCAGTACTTC | CASSLLGTGDSYEQYF
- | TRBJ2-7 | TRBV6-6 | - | TGTGCCAGCAGCCACGCAGGGGAACCTTCGAGAGAGCAGTACTTC | CASSHAGEPSREQYF
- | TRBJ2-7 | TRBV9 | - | TGTGCCAGCAGTCTAGGAGGGTCCGAGCAGTACTTC | CASSLGGSEQYF
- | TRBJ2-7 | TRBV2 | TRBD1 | TGTGCCAGCCACGGGACAGGCTCCTACGAGCAGTACTTC | CASHGTGSYEQYF
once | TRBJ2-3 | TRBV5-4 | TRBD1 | TGTGCCAGCAGCTTGATAACAGGGGGCCGTTCTAGCACAGATACGCAGTATTTT | CASSLITGGRSSTDTQYF
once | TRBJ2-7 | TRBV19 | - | TGTGCCAGTAGTATACAGCAGGGCACTCCCTACGAGCAGTACTTC | CASSIQQGTPYEQYF
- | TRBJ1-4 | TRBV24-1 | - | TGTGCCACCAGTGACCCTCGGTCGGCTAATGAAAAACTGTTTTTT | CATSDPRSANEKLFF
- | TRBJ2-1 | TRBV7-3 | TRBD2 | TGTGCCAGCCGAGATAGCGGGGACAATGAGCAGTTCTTC | CASRDSGDNEQFF
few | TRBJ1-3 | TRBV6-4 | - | TGTGCCAGCGCATCAGGGCCTGGAAACACCATATATTTT | CASASGPGNTIYF